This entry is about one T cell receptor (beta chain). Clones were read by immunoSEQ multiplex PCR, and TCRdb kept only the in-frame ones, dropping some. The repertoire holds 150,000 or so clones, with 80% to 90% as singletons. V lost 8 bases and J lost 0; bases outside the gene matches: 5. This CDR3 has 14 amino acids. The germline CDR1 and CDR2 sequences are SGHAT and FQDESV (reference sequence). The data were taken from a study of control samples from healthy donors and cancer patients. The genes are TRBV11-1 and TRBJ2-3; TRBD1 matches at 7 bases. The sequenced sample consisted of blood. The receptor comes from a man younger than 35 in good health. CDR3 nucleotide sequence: TGTGCCAGCGGGGACAGACTCAGCACAGATACGCAGTATTTT. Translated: CASGDRLSTDTQYF.